This is a list of T cell receptor beta chains from one sample in a study of cytomegalovirus exposure and HLA in healthy donors. Measured with immunoSEQ multiplex PCR; TCRdb has only the in-frame clones, and not every one. Found here are about 140,000 clones, about 80% of them singletons; the top ten hold roughly 2.9%. Sequencing used PBMCs. These receptors all come from a female donor in good health and CMV-seronegative. The CDR3 runs from the conserved cysteine through the conserved F or W. Fields, in order: V gene, J gene, D gene, clone size, CDR3 protein, CDR3 DNA. A D gene is named only where the DNA matches it firmly. Clone size is not always given. Where it is, it says once, few, many or a class for expanded clones.

TRBV5-4	TRBJ1-2	TRBD1	.	CASSSATGLGGYTF	TGTGCCAGCAGCTCAGCGACAGGGCTAGGGGGCTACACCTTC
TRBV10-3	TRBJ1-2	.	.	CAITDLDSANYGYTF	TGTGCCATCACTGACTTGGACAGCGCTAACTATGGCTACACCTTC
TRBV27	TRBJ2-7	.	.	CASSLQEQSYEQYF	TGTGCCAGCAGCCTACAGGAGCAGTCCTACGAGCAGTACTTC
TRBV19	TRBJ1-1	.	.	CARIRTANTEAFF	TGTGCCAGGATTAGGACAGCGAACACTGAAGCTTTCTTT
TRBV7-8	TRBJ2-5	TRBD1	.	CASSLGTGWTQYF	TGTGCCAGCAGCTTAGGGACAGGGTGGACCCAGTACTTC
TRBV19	TRBJ1-2	TRBD1	.	CASLDRGRNYGYTF	TGTGCCAGTTTGGACAGGGGTAGGAACTATGGCTACACCTTC
TRBV7-8	TRBJ1-2	.	.	CASSLQGNGYTF	TGTGCCAGCAGCTTACAGGGTAATGGCTACACCTTC
TRBV29-1	TRBJ1-1	.	few	CSGGHTTEAFF	TGCAGCGGGGGACATACCACTGAAGCTTTCTTT
TRBV5-1	TRBJ1-1	TRBD1	.	CASSSRTGVNTEAFF	TGCGCCAGCAGCTCCCGGACAGGAGTGAACACTGAAGCTTTCTTT
TRBV7-8	TRBJ2-7	.	.	CASSLAASYEQYF	TGTGCCAGCAGCTTAGCGGCCAGCTACGAGCAGTACTTC
TRBV2	TRBJ2-1	TRBD2	.	CASSWGGGPRDEQFF	TGTGCCAGCAGTTGGGGCGGGGGGCCTCGAGATGAGCAGTTCTTC
TRBV4-1	TRBJ2-7	TRBD2	.	CASSHVTSGGSYEQYF	TGCGCCAGCAGCCACGTAACTAGCGGGGGCTCCTACGAGCAGTACTTC
TRBV2	TRBJ2-3	.	.	CASSPGDTDTQYF	TGTGCCAGCAGCCCAGGGGATACAGATACGCAGTATTTT
TRBV28	TRBJ1-2	.	once	CASSFAGYNHTF	TGTGCCAGCAGTTTTGCGGGGTATAATCACACCTTC
TRBV6-6	TRBJ1-2	.	.	CASSYSTRRGHYGYTF	TGTGCCAGCAGTTACTCCACCCGGCGGGGGCACTATGGCTACACCTTC
TRBV6-5	TRBJ1-1	.	.	CASSTGNTEAFF	TGTGCCAGCAGTACGGGGAACACTGAAGCTTTCTTT
TRBV11-3	TRBJ1-6	.	.	CASSLTAYNSPLHF	TGTGCCAGCAGCCTGACTGCTTATAATTCACCCCTCCACTTT
TRBV6-6	TRBJ1-1	.	few	CASSPRVVTEAFF	TGTGCCAGCAGTCCCCGAGTCGTCACTGAAGCTTTCTTT
TRBV5-1	TRBJ2-2	TRBD1	.	CASSPFATGGGTGELFF	TGCGCCAGCAGCCCCTTTGCCACAGGGGGTGGCACCGGGGAGCTGTTTTTT
TRBV30	TRBJ2-1	.	few	CAWSLLSILNNEQFF	TGTGCCTGGAGCCTACTGAGCATTCTAAACAATGAGCAGTTCTTC
TRBV19	TRBJ1-1	TRBD1	.	CASTSGPGGTFF	TGTGCCAGTACCTCAGGTCCAGGGGGGACTTTCTTT
TRBV6-1	TRBJ2-7	TRBD1	.	CASSEGPQGAYEQYF	TGTGCCAGCAGTGAAGGTCCCCAGGGGGCCTACGAGCAGTACTTC
TRBV6-5	TRBJ1-2	.	.	CASSGTNYGYTF	TGTGCCAGCAGTGGCACGAACTATGGCTACACCTTC
TRBV7-9	TRBJ2-7	TRBD1	.	CASSLDGTAIAYEQYF	TGTGCCAGCAGCTTGGACGGGACAGCGATAGCCTACGAGCAGTACTTC
TRBV5-4	TRBJ1-2	TRBD1	.	CASSLPAGGLSYGYTF	TGTGCCAGCAGCTTACCAGCAGGGGGCTTAAGCTATGGCTACACCTTC
TRBV5-1	TRBJ2-7	.	.	CASSIPGQTYEQYF	TGCGCCAGCAGCATACCGGGACAAACCTACGAGCAGTACTTC
TRBV30	TRBJ2-7	.	.	CAWSGAGDEQYF	TGTGCCTGGAGTGGGGCCGGCGACGAGCAGTACTTC
TRBV6-5	TRBJ2-1	.	.	CASTATSGVNEQFF	TGTGCCAGCACCGCCACTTCAGGGGTAAATGAGCAGTTCTTC
TRBV11-2	TRBJ2-7	.	.	CATQLKGVVNSEQYF	TGTGCCACCCAGCTTAAAGGGGTAGTTAATAGCGAGCAGTACTTC
TRBV27	TRBJ1-5	TRBD1	.	CASSPNLGQGVPQHF	TGTGCCAGCAGTCCCAACCTCGGACAGGGAGTCCCCCAGCATTTT
TRBV9	TRBJ2-3	TRBD2	.	CASSQGLAGAGDTQYF	TGTGCCAGCAGCCAGGGGCTAGCGGGAGCAGGAGATACGCAGTATTTT
TRBV13	TRBJ1-5	.	.	CASSFEGIKPQHF	TGTGCCAGCAGCTTTGAGGGTATCAAGCCCCAGCATTTT
TRBV5-8	TRBJ2-1	.	.	CASSLWTEYNEQFF	TGTGCCAGCAGCTTATGGACAGAGTACAATGAGCAGTTCTTC
TRBV19	TRBJ1-5	.	.	CASSKVGGGNQPQHF	TGTGCCAGTAGTAAGGTTGGAGGGGGCAATCAGCCCCAGCATTTT
TRBV4-2	TRBJ1-1	.	.	CASSRDRQGFTYTEAFF	TGTGCCAGCAGCCGAGATAGGCAGGGATTTACGTACACTGAAGCTTTCTTT
TRBV5-1	TRBJ2-5	TRBD2	.	CASSSYRDYKETQYF	TGCGCCAGCAGCTCGTACCGGGACTATAAAGAGACCCAGTACTTC
TRBV14	TRBJ2-1	.	.	CASSLTRYNEQFF	TGTGCCAGCAGCCTAACTAGATACAATGAGCAGTTCTTC
TRBV5-1	TRBJ2-5	TRBD2	.	CTSSLVEAREGTQYF	TGCACCAGCAGCTTGGTAGAAGCGCGGGAGGGGACCCAGTACTTC
TRBV9	TRBJ2-1	TRBD2	.	CASSVSGGGANEQFF	TGTGCCAGCAGCGTATCTGGCGGGGGGGCCAATGAGCAGTTCTTC
TRBV4-1	TRBJ2-1	.	.	CASSPAWGVTYNEQFF	TGCGCCAGCAGCCCAGCTTGGGGGGTCACCTACAATGAGCAGTTCTTC
TRBV28	TRBJ1-2	.	.	CASSQYGYTF	TGTGCCAGCAGTCAATATGGCTACACCTTC
TRBV5-6	TRBJ1-4	.	.	CASSSWGLSEKLFF	TGTGCCAGCAGCTCCTGGGGGCTCAGTGAAAAACTGTTTTTT
TRBV5-1	TRBJ2-7	TRBD2	.	CASSGGLADSYEQYF	TGCGCCAGCAGCGGTGGACTAGCGGATTCCTACGAGCAGTACTTC
TRBV7-7	TRBJ2-1	.	.	CASSPREASNEQFF	TGTGCCAGCAGCCCCCGCGAGGCCTCCAATGAGCAGTTCTTC
TRBV5-1	TRBJ2-1	TRBD2	once	CASSFSSGGSYNEQFF	TGCGCCAGCAGCTTTTCTAGCGGGGGGTCCTACAATGAGCAGTTCTTC
TRBV29-1	TRBJ1-1	.	.	CSGFRGLGTEAFF	TGCAGCGGTTTCCGGGGACTGGGGACTGAAGCTTTCTTT
TRBV9	TRBJ2-2	TRBD2	few	CASSVVAGGLVAGELFF	TGTGCCAGCAGCGTAGTCGCGGGGGGCTTAGTGGCCGGGGAGCTGTTTTTT
TRBV27	TRBJ1-2	.	.	CASRKIRDTGLYGYPF	TGTGCCAGCAGAAAAATTCGGGACACAGGGCTCTATGGCTACCCCTTC
TRBV7-6	TRBJ2-1	.	.	CASSLSPSSYNEQFF	TGTGCCAGCAGCTTATCCCCCAGCTCCTACAATGAGCAGTTCTTC
TRBV9	TRBJ2-2	.	.	CASSVAGERTGELFF	TGTGCCAGCAGCGTAGCGGGAGAGCGGACCGGGGAGCTGTTTTTT
TRBV27	TRBJ1-1	.	.	CASSLMGPLNTEAFF	TGTGCCAGCAGTTTGATGGGGCCGTTGAACACTGAAGCTTTCTTT
TRBV15	TRBJ2-3	TRBD1	.	CATSRGQESTDTQYF	TGTGCCACCAGCAGGGGACAGGAGAGCACAGATACGCAGTATTTT
TRBV7-9	TRBJ1-4	.	.	CASSDGQYNEKLFF	TGTGCCAGCAGCGACGGACAGTATAATGAAAAACTGTTTTTT
TRBV28	TRBJ1-1	TRBD1	.	CASAGDSTNTEAFF	TGTGCCAGCGCAGGGGACAGCACGAACACTGAAGCTTTCTTT
TRBV7-8	TRBJ2-7	TRBD1	.	CASSLGGTAPEQYF	TGTGCCAGCAGCTTAGGTGGGACAGCCCCCGAGCAGTACTTC
TRBV6-5	TRBJ1-2	.	.	CASSYYPDYGYTF	TGTGCCAGCAGTTACTACCCGGACTATGGCTACACCTTC
TRBV6-5	TRBJ2-1	TRBD1	.	CASSYALLGQGHEQFF	TGTGCCAGCAGTTACGCCCTCCTGGGACAGGGCCATGAGCAGTTCTTC
TRBV6-5	TRBJ1-2	TRBD1	.	CASSYQGTGHGYTF	TGTGCCAGCAGTTACCAAGGGACAGGGCATGGCTACACCTTC